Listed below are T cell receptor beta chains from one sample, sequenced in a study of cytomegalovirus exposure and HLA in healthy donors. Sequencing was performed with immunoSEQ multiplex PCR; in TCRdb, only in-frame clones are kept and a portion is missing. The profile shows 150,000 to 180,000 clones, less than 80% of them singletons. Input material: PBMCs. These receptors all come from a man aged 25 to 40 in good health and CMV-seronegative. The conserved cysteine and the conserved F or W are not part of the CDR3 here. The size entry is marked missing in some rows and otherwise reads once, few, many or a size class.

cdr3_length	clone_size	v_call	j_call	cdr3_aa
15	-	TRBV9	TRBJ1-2	ASSAFTQGAPNYGYT
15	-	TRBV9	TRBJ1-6	ASSVTTGVPYNSPLH
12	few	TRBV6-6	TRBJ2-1	ASSLAGGLSEQF
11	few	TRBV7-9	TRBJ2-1	ASSPPSISEQF
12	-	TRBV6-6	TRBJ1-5	ASRRGQGNQPQH
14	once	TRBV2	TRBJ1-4	ASSVSDDRVPEKLF
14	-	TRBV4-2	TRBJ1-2	ASSRELGTGRAGYT
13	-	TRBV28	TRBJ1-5	ASSLTGHSNQPQH
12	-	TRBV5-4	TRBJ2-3	ASTWTGGTDTQY
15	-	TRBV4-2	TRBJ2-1	ASSQDRGSGGYNEQF
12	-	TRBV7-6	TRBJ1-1	ASSVGQENTEAF
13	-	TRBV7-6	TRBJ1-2	ASSLTGTGDYGYP
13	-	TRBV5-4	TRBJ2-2	ASSLGQSNTGELF
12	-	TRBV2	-	ASSESGGGYEQY
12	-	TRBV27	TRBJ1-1	ASGTAQGAPRAF
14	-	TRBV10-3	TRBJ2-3	AITPGLAHSTDTQY
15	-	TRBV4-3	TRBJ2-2	ASSQAYRQGGTGELF
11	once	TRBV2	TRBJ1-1	ASSEQAGTEAF
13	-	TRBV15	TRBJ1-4	ATSRGGVGNEKLF
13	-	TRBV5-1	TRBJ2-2	ASSLASGSTGELF